Sequencing of this T cell receptor (beta chain) was carried out in a study of CD8+CD57+ T cells in acquired aplastic anemia. Genomic DNA, the template, was used for profiling of the TCR beta VDJ and CDR3. Using its own MiXCR run on the reads, TCRdb lists one record per CDR3 protein. Here the sample spans just over 400,000 distinct CDR3 sequences, about 70% being singletons. The CDR3 length is 12 residues. The germline V gene has CDR1 GTSNPN and CDR2 SVGIG (reference sequence). Losses at the gene ends were 3 bases for V and 8 bases for J; bases not matched to a gene: 3. Source material: sorted CD4+, CD8+, or CD8+CD57+ T cells (not recorded which) from PBMCs. The chain uses TRBV30 and TRBJ2-1; 8 bases are shared with TRBD2. The receptor was isolated from a human donor in good health, serving as a control. Here the CDR3 reads CAWSGGAYEQFF. The CDR3 DNA sequence: TGTGCCTGGAGCGGGGGGGCCTATGAGCAGTTCTTC.